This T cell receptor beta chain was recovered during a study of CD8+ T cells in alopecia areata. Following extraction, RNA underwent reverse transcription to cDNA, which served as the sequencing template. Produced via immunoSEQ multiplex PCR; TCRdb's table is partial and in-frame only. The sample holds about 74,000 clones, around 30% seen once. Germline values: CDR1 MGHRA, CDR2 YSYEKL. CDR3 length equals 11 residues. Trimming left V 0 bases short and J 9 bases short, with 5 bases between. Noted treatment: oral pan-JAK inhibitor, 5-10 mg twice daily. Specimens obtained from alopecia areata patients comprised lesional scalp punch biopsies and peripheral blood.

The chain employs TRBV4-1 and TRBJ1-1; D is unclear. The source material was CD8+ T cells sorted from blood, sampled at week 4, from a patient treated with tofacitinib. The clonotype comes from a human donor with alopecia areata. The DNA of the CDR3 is TGCGCCAGCAGCCAAGATCTTAAAGCTTTCTTT. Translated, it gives CASSQDLKAFF.